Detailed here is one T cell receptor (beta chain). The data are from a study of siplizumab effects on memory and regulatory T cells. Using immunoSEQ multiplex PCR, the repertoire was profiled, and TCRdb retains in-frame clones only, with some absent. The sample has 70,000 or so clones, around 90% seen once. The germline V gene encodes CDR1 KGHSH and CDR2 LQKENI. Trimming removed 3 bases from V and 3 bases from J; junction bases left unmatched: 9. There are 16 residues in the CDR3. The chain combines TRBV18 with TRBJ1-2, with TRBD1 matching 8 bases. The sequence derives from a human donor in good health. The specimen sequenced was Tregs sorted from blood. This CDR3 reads CASSPLQGAIDYGYTF. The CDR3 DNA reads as TGTGCCAGCTCACCTCTCCAGGGGGCTATTGACTATGGCTACACCTTC. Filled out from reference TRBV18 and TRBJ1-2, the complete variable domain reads NAGVMQNPRHLVRRRGQEARLRCSPMKGHSHVYWYRQLPEEGLKFMVYLQKENIIDESGMPKERFSAEFPKEGPSILRIQQVVRGDSAAYFCASSPLQGAIDYGYTFGSGTRLTVV.